These 19 T cell receptor beta chains came from one sample sequenced in a study of Ad26.COV2.S vaccination and SARS-CoV-2 variants. Sample treatment: roughly 18 received Ad26.COV2.S at low or high dose, single or two shots; about 5 received placebo; per-sample allocation not given. Repertoires come from day 63 after the first vaccine or placebo injection. Profiling relied on immunoSEQ multiplex PCR, and the TCRdb table lists in-frame clones only, not all of them. The top ten hold around 1.7% of the sample, which has under 500,000 clones, roughly 90% seen once. The specimen was peripheral blood, collected in a trial of Ad26.COV2.S vaccine versus placebo. The receptor source for this set is a person between 18 and 65 years old who received the Ad26.COV2.S COVID-19 vaccine or a placebo.

The V and J genes are TRBV10-3 and TRBJ2-5; possibly TRBD1 for D (6 bases). Germline loops: CDR1 ENHRY, CDR2 SYGVKD. The ends were cut back, 2 bases at V and 3 bases at J, with 13 bases in the middle. This CDR3 contains 15 residues. CDR3 sequence (DNA): TGTGCCATCAGTGAGGAGGGGACAATAGAAGAGACCCAGTACTTC. The encoded protein is CAISEEGTIEETQYF.

The rearrangement links TRBV2 to TRBJ1-2; no firm D call. Between the trimmed V and J ends, which lost 1 base and 2 bases, there was a span of 5 bases. Germline V gives CDR1 SNHLY, CDR2 FYNNEI. The CDR3 is 13 residues long. The CDR3 region has the DNA TGTGCCAGCAGTGAAGGCAGGAACTATGGCTACACCTTC. As protein: CASSEGRNYGYTF.

The genes are TRBV5-1 and TRBJ2-7; D gene ambiguous. Germline CDR1 reads SGHRS; CDR2 reads YFSETQ. V shed 4 bases and J shed 0 bases, with 14 bases lying between them. The CDR3 covers 15 residues. The CDR3 protein is CASSLSHWTSYEQYF. The CDR3 DNA follows: TGCGCCAGCAGCCTATCCCACTGGACCTCCTACGAGCAGTACTTC.

This chain joins TRBV10-3 and TRBJ1-5, with TRBD1 as a possible D gene (6 bases). V lost 1 base, J lost 7 bases, and 14 bases lay in between. This CDR3 comprises 15 residues. Germline lookup yields CDR1 ENHRY and CDR2 SYGVKD. This CDR3 is CAISEFDRSPQPQHF. The DNA of the CDR3 is TGTGCCATCAGTGAGTTCGACAGGTCCCCCCAGCCCCAGCATTTT.

This chain links TRBV28 with TRBJ2-7, with 7 bases matching TRBD1. With V trimmed by 5 bases and J by 0 bases, 10 bases remained unmatched. Per the germline V gene, CDR1 is MDHEN and CDR2 is SYDVKM. The CDR3 is 16 residues long. Written as DNA, the CDR3 is TGTGCCAGCAGTGGTCGGGGACAGACCCTCTCCTACGAGCAGTACTTC. Protein sequence: CASSGRGQTLSYEQYF.

The gene calls are TRBV7-2 and TRBJ1-2; TRBD1 aligns across 7 bases. The CDR3 extends over 15 amino acids. The germline gives CDR1 SGHTA, CDR2 FQGNSA. Trimming at V came to 3 bases and at J to 4 bases, leaving 8 bases not matched to a gene. Written as DNA, the CDR3 is TGTGCCAGCAGCTTCGGACAGGCCGACCTCTATGGCTACACCTTC. Its translation: CASSFGQADLYGYTF.

The rearrangement uses TRBV2 and TRBJ1-6; D unclear. V was clipped by 4 bases and J by 4 bases, with 5 bases between them. CDR1 and CDR2 (germline): SNHLY, FYNNEI. This CDR3 has 13 amino acids. CDR3 nucleotide sequence: TGTGCCAGCAGTGTGGGTTATAATTCACCCCTCCACTTT. Translation: CASSVGYNSPLHF.

The V call is TRBV9, the J call TRBJ2-3, with TRBD2 identical over 10 bases. The germline V gene encodes CDR1 SGDLS and CDR2 YYNGEE. The CDR3 has 16 residues. Trimming cost V 2 bases and J 3 bases; bases outside gene matches: 6. For the CDR3, the DNA is TGTGCCAGCAGCGTCGGGACTAGCGTTCGTACAGATACGCAGTATTTT. Translation gives CASSVGTSVRTDTQYF. The full variable domain, with the rest looked up from reference TRBV9 and TRBJ2-3, is DSGVTQTPKHLITATGQRVTLRCSPRSGDLSVYWYQQSLDQGLQFLIQYYNGEERAKGNILERFSAQQFPDLHSELNLSSLELGDSALYFCASSVGTSVRTDTQYFGPGTRLTVL.

The chain has TRBV29-1 and TRBJ2-1, with D maybe TRBD1 (6 bases). This CDR3 region has 18 residues. The V gene lost 0 bases and the J gene lost 4 bases, with 22 bases spanning the gap. In germline, CDR1 is SQVTM, CDR2 ANQGSEA. The CDR3 is CSVEDPRRAGAIYNEQFF. Here the CDR3 DNA reads TGCAGCGTTGAAGATCCCCGGCGGGCAGGGGCAATATACAATGAGCAGTTCTTC.

The chain uses TRBV28 and TRBJ2-4, with 8 bases aligning to TRBD2. The CDR3 consists of 16 residues. J was trimmed by 0 bases and V by 5 bases; bases with no gene match: 6. Germline V gene sequence: CDR1 MDHEN, CDR2 SYDVKM. CDR3 residues: CASSRDRGGAKNIQYF. CDR3 nucleotide sequence: TGTGCCAGCAGTCGAGATCGGGGGGGAGCCAAAAACATTCAGTACTTC.

The chain couples TRBV6-2 or TRBV6-3 to TRBJ2-1; 11 positions agree with TRBD2. Germline values: CDR1 MNHEY, CDR2 SVGEGT. This CDR3 has 18 amino acids. With V trimmed by 2 bases and J by 7 bases, 13 bases remained unmatched. The chain's CDR3 is CASSYLLQLAGALNEQFF. DNA of the CDR3: TGTGCCAGCAGTTACCTCCTCCAACTAGCGGGGGCTCTTAATGAGCAGTTCTTC.

This rearrangement joins TRBV4-3 to TRBJ1-2, with a weak D call TRBD1 (6 bases). The V gene lost 0 bases and the J gene lost 8 bases, with 13 bases spanning the gap. Looked up from germline, CDR1 is LGHNA and CDR2 is YSLEER. The CDR3 covers 14 residues. The CDR3 nucleotides read TGCGCCAGCAGCCAAGATATAGGGGGAGGGGGCTACACCTTC. This gives the protein CASSQDIGGGGYTF.

The chain uses TRBV7-9 and TRBJ2-1; D is perhaps TRBD1 or TRBD2 (5 bases each). The ends were cut back, 2 bases at V and 6 bases at J, with 20 bases in the middle. The germline V gene encodes CDR1 SEHNR and CDR2 FQNEAQ (reference sequence). The CDR3 is made up of 17 amino acids. Here the CDR3 DNA reads TGTGCCAGCAGCTTAAACTGGACTCCGAGGGGTTCCAATGAGCAGTTCTTC. Protein: CASSLNWTPRGSNEQFF.

V and J are TRBV5-4 and TRBJ1-2; D is unclear. The V end was cut by 4 bases, the J end by 1 base, with 11 bases between. There are 14 residues in the CDR3. Germline V lookup: CDR1 SGHNT, CDR2 YYREEE (reference sequence). This CDR3 reads CASSMIEGNYGYTF. CDR3 DNA: TGTGCCAGCAGCATGATAGAGGGTAACTATGGCTACACCTTC.

V is TRBV11-2 and J is TRBJ1-5; no clear D gene. V shed 4 bases and J shed 3 bases, with 7 bases lying between them. This CDR3 has 13 amino acids. Germline values: CDR1 SGHAT, CDR2 FQNNGV. The CDR3 loop reads CASSSAINQPQHF. CDR3 nucleotides: TGTGCCAGCAGCTCAGCAATCAATCAGCCCCAGCATTTT.

The V call is TRBV9, the J call TRBJ2-7; D perhaps matches TRBD1 (6 bases). Germline CDR1 SGDLS, CDR2 YYNGEE. This CDR3 contains 15 residues. The ends were cut back, 0 bases at V and 3 bases at J, with 13 bases in the middle. The CDR3 protein is CASSVDPGANYEQYF. The CDR3 DNA follows: TGTGCCAGCAGCGTAGATCCAGGGGCCAACTACGAGCAGTACTTC.

The chain carries TRBV29-1 and TRBJ1-2; TRBD1 matches at 10 bases. The ends lost 6 bases at V and 8 bases at J; junction bases unmatched: 15. The CDR3 covers 15 residues. The V gene's germline CDR1 is SQVTM and CDR2 ANQGSEA. In nucleotides, the CDR3 is TGCAGCGTCTATACTCCGACAGGGGGCTGGTGGGGCTACACCTTC. This gives the protein CSVYTPTGGWWGYTF.

V gene TRBV4-3 combines with J gene TRBJ2-4; TRBD1 matches 9 bases. This CDR3 spans 17 amino acids. The germline V gene encodes CDR1 LGHNA and CDR2 YSLEER. Trimming at V came to 2 bases and at J to 0 bases, leaving 5 bases not matched to a gene. The DNA of the CDR3 is TGCGCCAGCAGCCAAAGCCCGGGACAGGGAGCCAAAAACATTCAGTACTTC. Residues: CASSQSPGQGAKNIQYF.

The V gene is TRBV27, the J gene TRBJ2-5; D is unclear. CDR3 size: 13 residues. CDR1 and CDR2 (germline): MNHEY, SMNVEV (reference sequence). With 3 bases removed from V and 2 bases from J, the gap between germline ends came to 7 bases. The CDR3 DNA reads TGTGCCAGCAGTTTCCGCCTGCAAGAGACCCAGTACTTC. It encodes CASSFRLQETQYF.